This T cell receptor (beta chain) was sequenced during a study of shared T cell receptors in the human thymus. The protocol was immunoSEQ multiplex PCR, while the TCRdb copy is restricted to in-frame clones and leaves out a portion. The data show about 660,000 clones, more than 70% seen once. CDR3 length: 13 amino acids. Trimming at V came to 7 bases and at J to 7 bases, leaving 6 bases not matched to a gene. Germline loops: CDR1 MNHNS, CDR2 SASEGT. These records were also assigned to another study, of human thymus T cells. That report adds: Thymic and blood repertoires seemed to favor certain V and J genes.

The sequence derives from a boy less than two years old with a congenital heart defect. This rearrangement joins TRBV6-1 to TRBJ2-4; TRBD2 aligns across 8 bases. The sample consisted of thymocytes. CDR3 sequence reads: CASMPSGWNIQYF. The CDR3 DNA is TGTGCCAGCATGCCTAGCGGGTGGAACATTCAGTACTTC.